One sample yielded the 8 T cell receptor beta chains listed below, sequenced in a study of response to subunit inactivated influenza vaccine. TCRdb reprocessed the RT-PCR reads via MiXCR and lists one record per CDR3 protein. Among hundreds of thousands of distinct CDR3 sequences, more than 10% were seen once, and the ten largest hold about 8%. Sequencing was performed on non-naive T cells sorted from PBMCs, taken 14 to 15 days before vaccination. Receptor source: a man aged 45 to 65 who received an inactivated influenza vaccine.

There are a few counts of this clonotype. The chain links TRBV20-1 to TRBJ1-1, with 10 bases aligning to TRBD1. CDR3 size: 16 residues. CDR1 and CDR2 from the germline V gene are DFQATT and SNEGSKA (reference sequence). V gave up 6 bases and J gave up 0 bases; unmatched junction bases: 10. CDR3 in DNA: TGCAGTGCGAGACCGGGACAGGGGACAATGAACACTGAAGCTTTCTTT. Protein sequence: CSARPGQGTMNTEAFF.

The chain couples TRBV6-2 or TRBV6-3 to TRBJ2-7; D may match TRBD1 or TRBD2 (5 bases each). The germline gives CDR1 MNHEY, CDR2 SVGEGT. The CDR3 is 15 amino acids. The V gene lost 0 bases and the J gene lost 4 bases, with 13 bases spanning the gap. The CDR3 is CASSYSRGRAYEQYF. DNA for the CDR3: TGTGCCAGCAGTTACTCGAGGGGAAGGGCGTACGAGCAGTACTTC.

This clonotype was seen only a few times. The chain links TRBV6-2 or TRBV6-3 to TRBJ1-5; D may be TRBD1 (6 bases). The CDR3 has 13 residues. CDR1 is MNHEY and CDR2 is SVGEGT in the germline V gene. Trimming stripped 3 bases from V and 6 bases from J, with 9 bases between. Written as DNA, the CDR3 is TGTGCCAGCAGTTATATAGGGGGTCAGCCCCAGCATTTT. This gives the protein CASSYIGGQPQHF.

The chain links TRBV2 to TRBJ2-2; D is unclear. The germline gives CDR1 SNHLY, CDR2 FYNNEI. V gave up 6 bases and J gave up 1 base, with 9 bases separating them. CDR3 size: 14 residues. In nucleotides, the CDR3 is TGTGCCAGCAGACTCACAGTGAACACCGGGGAGCTGTTTTTT. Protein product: CASRLTVNTGELFF.

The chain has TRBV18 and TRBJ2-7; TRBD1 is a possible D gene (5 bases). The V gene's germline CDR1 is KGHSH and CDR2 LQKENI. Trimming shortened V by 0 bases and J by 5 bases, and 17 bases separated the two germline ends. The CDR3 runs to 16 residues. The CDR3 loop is CASSPPSRARSDEQYF. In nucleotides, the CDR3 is TGTGCCAGCTCACCACCTAGCAGGGCCCGTTCAGACGAGCAGTACTTC.

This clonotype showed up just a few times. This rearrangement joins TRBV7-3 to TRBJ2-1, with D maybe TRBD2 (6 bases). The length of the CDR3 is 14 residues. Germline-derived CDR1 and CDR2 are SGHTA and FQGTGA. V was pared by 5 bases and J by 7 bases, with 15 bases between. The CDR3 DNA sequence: TGTGCCAGCAGCGCCCCCGGAGGGAGGAATGAGCAGTTCTTC. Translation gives CASSAPGGRNEQFF.

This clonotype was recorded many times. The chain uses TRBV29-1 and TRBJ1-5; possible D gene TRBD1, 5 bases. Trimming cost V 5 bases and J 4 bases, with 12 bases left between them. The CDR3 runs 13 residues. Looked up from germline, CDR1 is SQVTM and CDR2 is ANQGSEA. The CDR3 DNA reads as TGCAGCGTTCAACTCGGGGGAAATCAGCCCCAGCATTTT. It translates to CSVQLGGNQPQHF.

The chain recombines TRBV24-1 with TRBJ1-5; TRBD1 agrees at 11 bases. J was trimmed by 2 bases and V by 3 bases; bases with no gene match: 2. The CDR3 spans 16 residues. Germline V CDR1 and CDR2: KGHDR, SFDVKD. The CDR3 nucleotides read TGTGCCACCAGTGATCGGGACAGGGGGGGCAATCAGCCCCAGCATTTT. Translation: CATSDRDRGGNQPQHF.